The present entry profiles one TCR beta chain with its context. These data belong to a study of blood T cell repertoires in COVID-19. Study-level background: PBMCs, B-cell-depleted T cells, or T cells provided the cDNA or gDNA that made up the material.

Germline lookup yields CDR1 SGHRS and CDR2 YFSETQ. CDR3 length equals 15 residues. Losses at the gene ends were 5 bases for V and 2 bases for J; bases not matched to a gene: 10. Some clones are missing from TCRdb's copy, which holds only in-frame ones; the method was immunoSEQ multiplex PCR. The sample lists some 280,000 clones, 89% occurring once. The source material was peripheral blood. This receptor was taken from a middle-aged woman who had recovered from COVID-19. The chain uses TRBV5-1 and TRBJ2-7, with 7 bases fitting TRBD2. The CDR3 DNA follows: TGCGCCAGCAGTTCTAGCGGAAATCCTACCTACGAGCAGTACTTC. Its protein product is CASSSSGNPTYEQYF.